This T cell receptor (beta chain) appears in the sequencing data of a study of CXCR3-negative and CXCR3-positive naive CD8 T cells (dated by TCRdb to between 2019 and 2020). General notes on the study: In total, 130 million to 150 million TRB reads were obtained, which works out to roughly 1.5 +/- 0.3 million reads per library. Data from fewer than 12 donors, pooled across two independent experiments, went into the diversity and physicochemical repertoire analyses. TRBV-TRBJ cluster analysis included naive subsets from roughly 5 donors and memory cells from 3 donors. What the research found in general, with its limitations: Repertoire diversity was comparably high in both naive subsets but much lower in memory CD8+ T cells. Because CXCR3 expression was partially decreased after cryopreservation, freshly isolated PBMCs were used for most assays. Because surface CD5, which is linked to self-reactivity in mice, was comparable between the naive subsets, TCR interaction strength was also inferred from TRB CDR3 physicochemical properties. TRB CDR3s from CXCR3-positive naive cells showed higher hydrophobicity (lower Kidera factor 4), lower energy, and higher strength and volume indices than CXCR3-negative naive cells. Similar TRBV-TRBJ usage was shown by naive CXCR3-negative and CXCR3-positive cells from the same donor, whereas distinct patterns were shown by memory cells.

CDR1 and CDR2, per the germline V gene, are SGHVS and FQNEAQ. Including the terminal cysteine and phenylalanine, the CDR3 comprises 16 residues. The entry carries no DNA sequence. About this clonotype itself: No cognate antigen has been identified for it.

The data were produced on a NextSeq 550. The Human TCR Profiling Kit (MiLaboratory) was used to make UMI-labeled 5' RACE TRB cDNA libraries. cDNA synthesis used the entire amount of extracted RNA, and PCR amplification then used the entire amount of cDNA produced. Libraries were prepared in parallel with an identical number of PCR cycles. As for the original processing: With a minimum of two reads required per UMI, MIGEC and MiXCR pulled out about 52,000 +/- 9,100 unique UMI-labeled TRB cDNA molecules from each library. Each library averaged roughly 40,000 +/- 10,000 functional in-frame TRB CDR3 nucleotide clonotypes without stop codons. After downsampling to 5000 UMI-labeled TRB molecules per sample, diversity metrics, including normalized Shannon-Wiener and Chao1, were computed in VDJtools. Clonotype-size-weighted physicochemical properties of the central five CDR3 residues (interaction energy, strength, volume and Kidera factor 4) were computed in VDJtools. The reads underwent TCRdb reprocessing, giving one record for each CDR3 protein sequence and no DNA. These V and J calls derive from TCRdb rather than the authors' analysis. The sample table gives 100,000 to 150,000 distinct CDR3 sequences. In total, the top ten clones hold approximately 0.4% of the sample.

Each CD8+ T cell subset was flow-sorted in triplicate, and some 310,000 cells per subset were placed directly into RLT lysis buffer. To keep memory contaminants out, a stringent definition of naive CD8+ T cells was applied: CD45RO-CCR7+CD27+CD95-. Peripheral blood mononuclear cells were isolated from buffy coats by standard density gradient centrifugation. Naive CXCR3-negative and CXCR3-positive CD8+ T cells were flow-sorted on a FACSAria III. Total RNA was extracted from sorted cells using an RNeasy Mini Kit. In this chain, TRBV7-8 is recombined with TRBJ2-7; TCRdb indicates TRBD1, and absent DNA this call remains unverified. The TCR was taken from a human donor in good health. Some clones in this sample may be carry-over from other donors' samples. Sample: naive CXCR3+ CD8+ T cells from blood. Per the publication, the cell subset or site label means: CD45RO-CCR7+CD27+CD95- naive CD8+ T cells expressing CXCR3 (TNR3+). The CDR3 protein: CASSLDAITGEYEQYF.